This T cell receptor (beta chain) emerged from a study of blood T cell repertoires in COVID-19. About the research overall: Material from acute and convalescent COVID-19 was sourced from the United States, Italy and Spain. Sources were T cells, B-cell-depleted T cells, or PBMCs; the material itself was cDNA or gDNA.

Original analysis: Reference gene primer amplification gave estimated nucleated cell counts. Data came from immunoSEQ multiplex PCR; TCRdb stores just in-frame clones and leaves some out. The D gene and trimming were derived from the DNA, and the V and J assignments and clone size from that table. The sample has approximately 150,000 clones; roughly 81% are singletons. The specimen sequenced was peripheral blood. This clonotype originated in a human donor with acute or convalescent COVID-19. The donor label of this sample is uncertain.

The CDR3 here is CATSDSGQGSRKLFF. CDR3 in DNA: TGTGCCACCAGTGATTCAGGCCAGGGCAGCCGAAAACTGTTTTTT. V gene TRBV24-1 combines with J gene TRBJ1-4; D possibly corresponds to TRBD1 (5 bases). CDR3 length: 15 amino acids. The V and J ends lost 2 bases and 10 bases respectively, with 16 bases between them. Germline CDR1 and CDR2: KGHDR and SFDVKD.